This TCR beta chain was documented in a study of T cells after posttransplantation cyclophosphamide. This clone was observed many times. Its antigen is currently unknown. Trimming stripped 5 bases from V and 3 bases from J, with 17 bases between. The CDR3 is made up of 15 amino acids. Germline CDR1 SEHNR, CDR2 FQNEAQ (reference sequence). Clones were read by immunoSEQ multiplex PCR, and TCRdb kept only the in-frame ones, dropping some. There are 42,000 or so clones in the sample, none observed a single time. Study-level points and caveats: Recipient CMV seropositivity and CMV reactivation strongly tracked TRB clonality.

The sample comprised PBMCs. This receptor was obtained from a woman between 45 and 60 years old in good health and a related stem cell transplant donor. The J gene is TRBJ2-7, the V gene TRBV7-9; possibly TRBD2 for D (6 bases). The CDR3 loop is CASSPGVLIGYEQYF. CDR3 bases: TGTGCCAGCAGCCCGGGGGTCCTCATCGGCTACGAGCAGTACTTC. Complete variable domain (other parts from reference TRBV7-9 and TRBJ2-7): DTGVSQNPRHKITKRGQNVTFRCDPISEHNRLYWYRQTLGQGPEFLTYFQNEAQLEKSRLLSDRFSAERPKGSFSTLEIQRTEQGDSAMYLCASSPGVLIGYEQYFGPGTRLTVT.